What follows are 2 T cell receptor beta chains derived from one specimen sequenced in a study of blood T cell repertoires in COVID-19. Assay: immunoSEQ multiplex PCR; the TCRdb copy retains only in-frame clones and omits some. The repertoire has 65,000 to 90,000 clones, roughly 84% of them found once; the top ten carry approximately 21%. Sequencing was carried out using peripheral blood. The receptors were gathered from a woman older than 75 in a cohort sampled during active or convalescent COVID-19.

The V call is TRBV11-3, the J call TRBJ2-1; D might be TRBD2 (9 bases). The CDR3 totals 19 residues. V lost 5 bases and J 12 bases, leaving 35 bases between the germline ends. Germline V gene lookup returns CDR1 SGHNT and CDR2 YENEEA. DNA of the CDR3: TGTGCCAGCAGCCTCCCGGGACAGGAAGGGACTAGCCCTACCGGTGGGCAGTTCTTC. It encodes CASSLPGQEGTSPTGGQFF.

The chain couples TRBV4-2 to TRBJ1-5; tentatively, D is TRBD1 (5 bases). CDR1 is LGHNA, CDR2 YNFKEQ, per germline. Trimming cost V 3 bases and J 3 bases, with 6 bases left between them. The CDR3 has 13 residues. The CDR3 region has the DNA TGTGCCAGCAGCCAGGGGCCCAATCAGCCCCAGCATTTT. The encoded protein is CASSQGPNQPQHF.